This T cell receptor (beta chain) was sequenced in a study of blood T cells in healthy people across ages. Points from the study as a whole: Unknown CMV status may confound age-related changes in expanded clones. More naive CD4+ cells and higher diversity marked long-lived donors relative to aged donors.

In regard to this clonotype: Its target is not known.

CDR3 length equals 14 residues. Germline V gene lookup returns CDR1 MRHNA and CDR2 SNTAGT. The V gene end was trimmed by 3 bases and the J gene end by 6 bases; junction bases not matched to a gene: 4. With a J-beta primer mix and a sample-barcoded 5' primer, a second PCR ran about 6 to 11 cycles. Every cDNA molecule bore a tag from a template-switch adaptor containing 12 random nucleotides. The study obtained at least 2.5 million CDR3-containing paired-end reads from every sample. Each CDR3 protein is one row after TCRdb ran MiXCR on the 5' RACE reads. Here the sample spans 650,000 or so distinct CDR3 sequences, 40% to 65% being singletons.

The specimen was blood. The clonotype comes from a woman older than 75 in good health. V gene TRBV6-4 combines with J gene TRBJ2-1, with 8 bases lining up with TRBD2. The DNA of the CDR3 is TGTGCCAGCAGTGAGGTAGCGGGGCGCAATGAGCAGTTCTTC. Protein product: CASSEVAGRNEQFF.